The 7 T cell receptor beta chains listed next were all sequenced from one sample in a study of cytomegalovirus exposure and HLA in healthy donors. The PCR made use of 60 Vbeta and 13 Jbeta primers. TCRdb's copy holds only in-frame clones and misses some; the assay was immunoSEQ multiplex PCR. The sample shows around 150,000 clones, roughly 80% of them seen only once. Sequencing input: PBMCs. These receptors came from a man younger than 30 in good health and CMV-seropositive.

The gene calls are TRBV2 and TRBJ2-2; D is uncertain. Trimming took 5 bases from V and 4 from J, leaving 2 bases between them. Germline V CDR1 and CDR2: SNHLY, FYNNEI. The CDR3 spans 11 residues. The CDR3 DNA follows: TGTGCCAGCAGTCGCACCGGGGAGCTGTTTTTT. Protein: CASSRTGELFF. Looking up the rest from reference TRBV2 and TRBJ2-2 gives the full variable domain: EPEVTQTPSHQVTQMGQEVILRCVPISNHLYFYWYRQILGQKVEFLVSFYNNEISEKSEIFDDQFSVERPDGSNFTLKIRSTKLEDSAMYFCASSRTGELFFGEGSRLTVL.

The chain employs TRBV28 and TRBJ2-7; tentatively, D is TRBD2 (6 bases). Trimming pared 5 bases from V and 3 bases from J, leaving 14 bases between. Germline assignment: CDR1 MDHEN and CDR2 SYDVKM. This CDR3 is built from 14 residues. The CDR3 loop is CASSLQAGSYEQYF. The CDR3 DNA is TGTGCCAGCAGTCTTCAGGCGGGAAGCTACGAGCAGTACTTC.

V usage is TRBV6-1 and J usage is TRBJ1-5; the D gene is possibly TRBD1 (6 bases). This CDR3 is 13 amino acids long. The germline gives CDR1 MNHNS, CDR2 SASEGT. The V gene lost 7 bases and the J gene lost 4 bases, with 11 bases spanning the gap. The CDR3: CASITGINQPQHF. In DNA, the CDR3 is TGTGCCAGCATCACAGGGATTAATCAGCCCCAGCATTTT.

The CDR3 loop reads CASSQEARDTDTQYF. The CDR3 DNA reads as TGCGCCAGCAGCCAAGAAGCCAGGGACACAGATACGCAGTATTTT. This chain uses TRBV4-1 with TRBJ2-3, with D perhaps TRBD1 (5 bases). The CDR3 loop spans 15 amino acids. V was clipped by 0 bases and J by 2 bases, with 9 bases between them. The germline V gene has CDR1 MGHRA and CDR2 YSYEKL.

The J gene is TRBJ2-7, the V gene TRBV4-3; 9 bases align to TRBD1. CDR1 and CDR2 from the germline V gene are LGHNA and YSLEER. The V and J ends lost 0 bases and 5 bases, in that order; junction bases with no gene match: 14. This CDR3 spans 18 amino acids. In DNA, the CDR3 is TGCGCCAGCAGCCAAGATCCCCACAGGGGGCGAACCGACCACGAGCAGTACTTC. As protein: CASSQDPHRGRTDHEQYF.

The chain employs TRBV10-3 and TRBJ1-5, with D unresolved. Trimming pared 0 bases from V and 9 bases from J, leaving 9 bases between. The CDR3 length is 13 residues. Germline V CDR1 and CDR2: ENHRY, SYGVKD. CDR3 coding DNA: TGTGCCATCAGTGAGTCGACTCGACGGCCCCAGCATTTT. Protein sequence: CAISESTRRPQHF.

J is TRBJ2-1 and V is TRBV7-3, with 9 bases lining up with TRBD1. CDR3 length equals 13 residues. Germline values: CDR1 SGHTA, CDR2 FQGTGA. The junction had 6 bases not matched to a gene; V was cut back by 5 bases and J by 10 bases. The CDR3 DNA reads as TGTGCCAGCAGCCTGGACAGGGGCAGGGAGCAGTTCTTC. Residues: CASSLDRGREQFF.